This T cell receptor (beta chain) was identified during a study of molecular identifiers for immune sequencing clone quantification. The overall study: Across replicate runs, RNA obtained from approximately 20,000 or 98,000 naive CD8 cells was divided into five, with four undergoing sequencing.

For bulk TCR libraries, previously described methods and listed TCR primers were used. TCRdb independently ran MiXCR on the PCR reads; one entry per CDR3 protein. The sample holds some 96,000 distinct CDR3 sequences, roughly 24% seen once. This clonotype was counted many times. The antigen is undetermined. Whole-study results and caveats: Clonotypes topping 20 RNA copies carried over 97% of effector molecules but under 1% of naive ones.

The receptor was derived from a human donor in good health. Some libraries in this study had Jurkat cell RNA spiked in. Source material: naive CD8+ T cells from blood, with Jurkat cell RNA spiked in. Regarding subset: FACS-sorted CD8+CD4-CCR7+CD45RA+ naive T cells.

The DNA of the CDR3 is TGCGCCAGCAGCTTCGGGTCTGCTACGACCGAGCAGTACTTC. This translates into CASSFGSATTEQYF. The J gene is TRBJ2-7, the V gene TRBV5-1; the D is unclear. CDR3 length: 14 amino acids. V lost 2 bases and J 6 bases, leaving 15 bases between the germline ends. Germline-derived CDR1 and CDR2 are SGHRS and YFSETQ.